The 17 T cell receptor beta chains given below trace back to one sample, sequenced in a study of cytomegalovirus exposure and HLA in healthy donors. The protocol was immunoSEQ multiplex PCR, while the TCRdb copy is restricted to in-frame clones and leaves out a portion. Of under 350,000 clones listed, approximately 86% were seen once; the top ten hold 0.9% to 1.1%. The sequencing input was PBMCs. The source of these receptors is a woman between 18 and 29 years old in good health and CMV-seronegative.

The V and J genes are TRBV30 and TRBJ2-5; 11 bases line up with TRBD2. The germline CDR1 and CDR2 sequences are GTSNPN and SVGIG (reference sequence). The CDR3 is 15 amino acids. The ends lost 3 bases at V and 2 bases at J; junction bases unmatched: 5. CDR3 DNA sequence: TGTGCCTGGAGACTACTAGCGGGGGCACAAGAGACCCAGTACTTC. Translation gives CAWRLLAGAQETQYF.

V usage is TRBV7-9 and J usage is TRBJ2-1; the match to TRBD2 covers 10 bases. Germline trimming cut 4 bases from V and 4 bases from J; bases unmatched to any gene: 7. The CDR3 covers 16 residues. Germline CDR1 SEHNR, CDR2 FQNEAQ (reference sequence). The CDR3 loop reads CASSSPAGGAYNEQFF. The CDR3, as DNA: TGTGCCAGCAGCTCCCCAGCGGGGGGGGCTTACAATGAGCAGTTCTTC.

V is TRBV10-3 and J is TRBJ2-3; no reliable D call. The V end was cut by 3 bases, the J end by 1 base, with 5 bases between. CDR1 and CDR2 from the germline V gene are ENHRY and SYGVKD. The CDR3 contains 13 residues. The CDR3 protein is CAISDGGTDTQYF. CDR3 bases: TGTGCCATCAGTGACGGTGGCACAGATACGCAGTATTTT.

The chain employs TRBV9 and TRBJ2-5; D might be TRBD2 (7 bases). Germline CDR1 reads SGDLS; CDR2 reads YYNGEE. V was pared by 0 bases and J by 4 bases, with 13 bases between. This CDR3 has 15 amino acids. The CDR3 DNA follows: TGTGCCAGCAGCGTAGGCGGGGGCCAACGAGAGACCCAGTACTTC. As protein: CASSVGGGQRETQYF. The whole variable domain, remainder taken from reference TRBV9 and TRBJ2-5, is DSGVTQTPKHLITATGQRVTLRCSPRSGDLSVYWYQQSLDQGLQFLIQYYNGEERAKGNILERFSAQQFPDLHSELNLSSLELGDSALYFCASSVGGGQRETQYFGPGTRLLVL.

The V call is TRBV19, the J call TRBJ2-3; the D gene is possibly TRBD2 (5 bases). This CDR3 comprises 13 residues. Per germline, CDR1 LNHDA and CDR2 SQIVND (reference sequence). V lost 4 bases and J lost 6, with 11 bases in between. DNA of the CDR3: TGTGCCAGTAGTAAGCGGATCCGGGATACGCAGTATTTT. It translates to CASSKRIRDTQYF.

This clone occurred once. The rearrangement joins TRBV28 to TRBJ2-1; possible D gene TRBD1, 5 bases. The CDR3 spans 15 residues. Germline V gene lookup returns CDR1 MDHEN and CDR2 SYDVKM. V was shortened by 6 bases and J by 0 bases, with 12 bases between the two germline ends. The DNA for the CDR3 is TGTGCCAGCAGCCACCAGGGTAACTCCTACAATGAGCAGTTCTTC. This codes for CASSHQGNSYNEQFF. Filled out from reference TRBV28 and TRBJ2-1, the complete variable domain reads DVKVTQSSRYLVKRTGEKVFLECVQDMDHENMFWYRQDPGLGLRLIYFSYDVKMKEKGDIPEGYSVSREKKERFSLILESASTNQTSMYLCASSHQGNSYNEQFFGPGTRLTVL.

To note about this clone: This specimen includes other DNA sequences encoding the same CDR3. The chain links TRBV5-1 to TRBJ1-2; D not resolved. Germline V lookup: CDR1 SGHRS, CDR2 YFSETQ. Trimming cost V 1 base and J 2 bases, with 6 bases left between them. CDR3 length equals 13 residues. CDR3 sequence reads: CASSLQENYGYTF. The CDR3 nucleotides are TGCGCCAGCAGCTTGCAGGAAAACTATGGCTACACCTTC.

CDR3: CASSVGDRYNEQFF. Written as DNA, the CDR3 is TGTGCCAGCAGCGTAGGTGACAGGTACAATGAGCAGTTCTTC. V gene TRBV9 combines with J gene TRBJ2-1; D is possibly TRBD1 (6 bases). Trimming cost V 0 bases and J 4 bases, with 8 bases left between them. In germline, CDR1 is SGDLS, CDR2 YYNGEE. The CDR3 consists of 14 residues.

V is TRBV5-4 and J is TRBJ2-3; TRBD2 agrees at 10 bases. Per germline, CDR1 SGHNT and CDR2 YYREEE (reference sequence). J lost 6 bases, V lost 0 bases, and 10 bases had no gene match. The CDR3 loop spans 17 amino acids. The CDR3 sequence: CASSLVVASGGGDTQYF. CDR3 DNA: TGTGCCAGCAGCTTGGTAGTGGCTAGCGGGGGCGGGGATACGCAGTATTTT. The full variable domain, in which reference TRBV5-4 and TRBJ2-3 provide the parts outside the CDR3, is ETGVTQSPTHLIKTRGQQVTLRCSSQSGHNTVSWYQQALGQGPQFIFQYYREEENGRGNFPPRFSGLQFPNYSSELNVNALELDDSALYLCASSLVVASGGGDTQYFGPGTRLTVL.

The genes are TRBV7-9 and TRBJ1-1; D gene ambiguous. The germline V gene has CDR1 SEHNR and CDR2 FQNEAQ (reference sequence). V lost 7 bases to trimming and J lost 2 bases, with 14 bases between them. CDR3 size: 14 residues. The CDR3 nucleotides are TGTGCCAGCAAGATGGCAGGCGCAAACACTGAAGCTTTCTTT. Its translation is CASKMAGANTEAFF.

The rearrangement links TRBV27 to TRBJ2-7; D call uncertain. CDR1 and CDR2 from the germline V gene are MNHEY and SMNVEV (reference sequence). The CDR3 spans 13 residues. Trimming took 5 bases from V and 6 from J, leaving 14 bases between them. CDR3 sequence (DNA): TGTGCCAGCAGTCTACTTCCCGCGATCGAGCAGTACTTC. Translated, it gives CASSLLPAIEQYF.

This chain connects TRBV6-5 to TRBJ1-3; possible D gene TRBD1, 6 bases. The CDR3 contains 14 residues. Germline values: CDR1 MNHEY, CDR2 SVGAGI. Trimming cost V 5 bases and J 2 bases, with 10 bases left between them. The CDR3 here is CASSPQGTGNTIYF. The CDR3, as DNA: TGTGCCAGCAGTCCCCAGGGGACTGGAAACACCATATATTTT.

The gene calls are TRBV7-9 and TRBJ2-7; D perhaps matches TRBD2 (5 bases). CDR1 is SEHNR, CDR2 FQNEAQ, per germline (reference sequence). The CDR3 has 12 amino acids. V dropped 2 bases and J dropped 5 bases, with 7 bases sitting between them. CDR3 in amino acids: CASSLMGDEQYF. In nucleotides, the CDR3 is TGTGCCAGCAGCTTAATGGGAGACGAGCAGTACTTC.

This chain uses TRBV2 with TRBJ2-5; maybe TRBD1 (6 bases). V gave up 7 bases and J gave up 5 bases, with 14 bases separating them. The CDR3 contains 13 residues. Germline V CDR1 and CDR2: SNHLY, FYNNEI. Here the CDR3 DNA reads TGTGCCAGCAATGGGGGCGGACGGGAGACCCAGTACTTC. As protein: CASNGGGRETQYF. Full variable domain (remainder filled in from reference TRBV2 and TRBJ2-5): EPEVTQTPSHQVTQMGQEVILRCVPISNHLYFYWYRQILGQKVEFLVSFYNNEISEKSEIFDDQFSVERPDGSNFTLKIRSTKLEDSAMYFCASNGGGRETQYFGPGTRLLVL.

The chain uses TRBV7-2 and TRBJ1-2; D is possibly TRBD1 (6 bases). Germline V gives CDR1 SGHTA, CDR2 FQGNSA. V dropped 6 bases and J dropped 8 bases, with 19 bases sitting between them. The CDR3 is 14 residues long. CDR3 DNA sequence: TGTGCCAGCAGGAGAGACCCGGGGACATACGGCTACACCTTC. Protein sequence: CASRRDPGTYGYTF.

The rearrangement links TRBV6-5 to TRBJ1-1; maybe TRBD1 (6 bases). Trimming left V 7 bases short and J 5 bases short, with 14 bases between. This CDR3 has 13 residues. Germline lookup yields CDR1 MNHEY and CDR2 SVGAGI. The CDR3 loop is CASNIRGRTEAFF. DNA of the CDR3: TGTGCCAGCAATATCAGGGGTAGGACTGAAGCTTTCTTT.

This clone is a singleton in its sample. The rearrangement links TRBV7-2 to TRBJ2-7; D is unclear. The CDR3 length is 15 residues. V was trimmed by 5 bases and J by 1 base, leaving 15 bases between them. Looked up from germline, CDR1 is SGHTA and CDR2 is FQGNSA. The CDR3 bases are TGTGCCAGCAGCCCCTCCGGGTACGAATCCTACGAGCAGTACTTC. Encoded protein: CASSPSGYESYEQYF.